The T cell receptor (beta chain) under discussion was sequenced for a study of OX40 agonist ivuxolimab in advanced cancers. This CDR3 is built from 14 residues. Germline CDR1 and CDR2: SGHKS and YYEKEE (reference sequence). The V end was cut by 3 bases, the J end by 4 bases, with 12 bases between. Measured with immunoSEQ multiplex PCR; TCRdb has only the in-frame clones, and not every one. The table has roughly 76,000 clones, more than 75% seen once. The V gene is TRBV5-5, the J gene TRBJ2-3; a weak D match, TRBD1 (6 bases). The input for sequencing was CD4+ or CD8+ T cells sorted from blood, taken in a trial of the OX40 agonist ivuxolimab. The sequence was collected from an adult with an advanced solid tumor such as melanoma, head and neck, liver or kidney cancer. The DNA of the CDR3 is TGTGCCAGCAGCTCCGGACAGCACGCAGATACGCAGTATTTT. The encoded protein is CASSSGQHADTQYF.